This paragraph covers one TCR beta chain sequence. The antigen is undetermined. Sequencing was performed with immunoSEQ multiplex PCR; in TCRdb, only in-frame clones are kept and a portion is missing. The table has 60,000 to 75,000 clones, 80% to 90% seen once. The sample comes from a study of T cell responses to AZD1222 COVID-19 vaccine. The CDR3 is 14 residues long. CDR1 and CDR2 from the germline V gene are PRHDT and FYEKMQ (reference sequence). V lost 3 bases and J lost 1, with 7 bases in between. General observations from the study: Seropositive AZD1222 recipients at baseline numbered only five to seven. Compared with day 0, the breadth and depth of the Spike-specific TCR repertoire rose significantly after two doses of AZD1222. The span of vaccine-associated CD4 TCRs extended across spike, with dominance at 160-218 and 743-854. The reported proportion of spike-specific TCRs targeting unmutated variant regions was nearly half.

The TCR was taken from an adult who received the AZD1222 COVID-19 vaccine. Sample: peripheral blood, taken 28 days after the second AZD1222 dose. The chain uses TRBV13 and TRBJ2-1; D ambiguous. The CDR3: CASSFWGSYNEQFF. As DNA, the CDR3 is TGTGCCAGCAGCTTTTGGGGATCCTACAATGAGCAGTTCTTC.